This T cell receptor beta chain is from a study of control samples from healthy donors and cancer patients. Measured with immunoSEQ multiplex PCR; TCRdb has only the in-frame clones, and not every one. This sample has about 94,000 clones, with around 83% found just once. The sequence was collected from a woman between 45 and 65 years old in good health. Material: blood.

The CDR3 DNA reads as TGCGCCAGCAGCCGGCCCTTAGCGGGAGGACTCTCCTACGAGCAGTACTTC. This translates into CASSRPLAGGLSYEQYF. The chain combines TRBV4-3 with TRBJ2-7; 10 bases align to TRBD2. The CDR3 is 17 residues long. The V segment lost 4 bases and the J segment 0 bases; nucleotides outside the gene matches: 9. The germline CDR1 and CDR2 sequences are LGHNA and YSLEER.